This paragraph covers one T cell receptor (beta chain) sequence. The authors defined TPEX cells as CCR7+ PD-1+ TIGIT+ early memory CD8+ T cells carrying exhausted-like traits. Per the germline V gene, CDR1 is SGHTA and CDR2 is FQGNSA. This CDR3 contains 14 residues. Libraries targeted TCR beta using 5' RACE with UMIs. TCRdb reprocessed the 5' RACE reads, with one entry per CDR3 protein and no DNA. This listing includes about 6,500 distinct CDR3 sequences. The source of the sample is a study of human CD8 memory T cell subsets. The sample taken for sequencing was CD8+ T cells from PBMCs. This TCR was sampled from a human donor in good health. The V gene is TRBV7-2, the J gene TRBJ2-3; TCRdb names TRBD1, which stays unverified in the absence of DNA. Here the CDR3 reads CASSLLGGTDTQYF.